The 30 T cell receptor beta chains given below trace back to one sample, sequenced in a study of T-cell memory formation after mild COVID-19 (dated by TCRdb to the early 2020s). The library was prepared using 5' RACE. TCRdb records Illumina NovaSeq 6000 as the sequencer. In TCRdb, the public reads were trimmed at Q25 with fastp and aligned with MiXCR, with productive beta chains retained. Rows with one shared CDR3 protein collapse into an entry with the most common genes and DNA. In this sample the table shows a few hundred thousand distinct CDR3 sequences, roughly 15% of which occur a single time. The ten top clones hold approximately 20% of the sample. Sequencing input: PBMCs or a T cell subset sorted from them (not recorded which). The receptors derive from a man between 18 and 29 years old who had mild COVID-19 (a few samples of this study predate the infection). The sample titles of this study are shuffled in the database, so cell type and time point are left out; the donor was told from shared clones.

Only a few counts were recorded for this clonotype. The V gene is TRBV6-2 or TRBV6-3, the J gene TRBJ2-1; D remains unclear. The CDR3 length is 13 residues. Trimming pared 3 bases from V and 9 bases from J, leaving 12 bases between. Per the germline V gene, CDR1 is MNHEY and CDR2 is SVGEGT. The DNA for the CDR3 is TGTGCCAGCAGTTATGGGCAGGTAACTGAGCAGTTCTTC. Amino acid sequence: CASSYGQVTEQFF.

The chain is built from TRBV7-9 and TRBJ2-1; no definite D call. The CDR3 spans 14 residues. Trimming took off 5 bases at V and 8 bases at J, with 16 bases between the two ends. Germline V gene sequence: CDR1 SEHNR, CDR2 FQNEAQ (reference sequence). The CDR3 coding sequence is TGTGCCAGCAGCCCACCCTCAGGTTTGGATGAGCAGTTCTTC. Its protein product is CASSPPSGLDEQFF.

This clonotype turned up a few times. The J gene is TRBJ2-3, the V gene TRBV7-9; 9 bases align to TRBD2. Germline CDR1 and CDR2: SEHNR and FQNEAQ (reference sequence). CDR3 size: 15 residues. Trimming removed 3 bases from V and 5 bases from J; junction bases left unmatched: 6. The CDR3 DNA reads as TGTGCCAGCAGCTTTAGCGGGGGCCCTGGAGATACGCAGTATTTT. Its translation: CASSFSGGPGDTQYF.

The CDR3 DNA sequence: TGCAGTGCCCGGTCGCCCAATCAGCCCCAGCATTTT. Encoded protein: CSARSPNQPQHF. The chain recombines TRBV20-1 with TRBJ1-5; D gene uncertain. Looked up from germline, CDR1 is DFQATT and CDR2 is SNEGSKA (reference sequence). There are 12 residues in the CDR3. Trimming pared 6 bases from V and 3 bases from J, leaving 9 bases between.

In this sample, this clonotype turned up a few times. CDR3 amino acids: CSARLGLANTGELFF. As DNA, the CDR3 is TGCAGCGCCCGCCTGGGGCTTGCGAACACCGGGGAGCTGTTTTTT. The V gene is TRBV29-1, the J gene TRBJ2-2; possibly TRBD1 for D (5 bases). Between the trimmed V and J ends, which lost 7 bases and 0 bases, there was a span of 15 bases. CDR3 length: 15 amino acids. CDR1 and CDR2 from the germline V gene are SQVTM and ANQGSEA.

This chain uses TRBV5-1 with TRBJ2-4; 9 bases match TRBD1. The CDR3 has 16 residues. Germline V gene data show CDR1 as SGHRS and CDR2 as YFSETQ. Losses at the gene ends were 4 bases for V and 9 bases for J; bases not matched to a gene: 14. This chain's CDR3 is CASSRSSLRQGGIQYF. The CDR3 DNA reads as TGCGCCAGCAGCCGCAGTTCTCTTCGACAGGGGGGCATTCAGTACTTC.

This clonotype turned up a few times. The J gene is TRBJ2-7, the V gene TRBV7-2, with 8 nucleotides matching TRBD1. Germline CDR1 and CDR2: SGHTA and FQGNSA. This CDR3 contains 14 residues. V lost 1 base to trimming and J lost 5 bases; unmatched junction nucleotides: 4. Here the CDR3 reads CASSLVTGGHEQYF. The CDR3 DNA follows: TGTGCCAGCAGCTTAGTAACAGGGGGTCACGAGCAGTACTTC.

The rearrangement joins TRBV4-3 to TRBJ1-4, with a weak D call TRBD1 (6 bases). V shed 0 bases and J shed 6 bases, with 20 bases lying between them. The germline CDR1 and CDR2 sequences are LGHNA and YSLEER. This CDR3 contains 18 residues. Here the CDR3 reads CASSQDNREGGTYEKLFF. The CDR3 nucleotides are TGCGCCAGCAGCCAAGACAACAGGGAGGGCGGCACCTATGAAAAACTGTTTTTT.

V is TRBV24-1 and J is TRBJ2-3, with TRBD2 identical over 10 bases. V gave up 2 bases and J gave up 3 bases; unmatched junction bases: 4. This CDR3 is built from 16 residues. Germline assignment: CDR1 KGHDR and CDR2 SFDVKD. CDR3 bases: TGTGCCACCAGTGATTCTAGCGGGGGTTGGACAGATACGCAGTATTTT. It yields the protein CATSDSSGGWTDTQYF.

The sample holds a few counts of this clonotype. V and J are TRBV19 and TRBJ2-3; TRBD2 matches at 11 bases. Germline CDR1 and CDR2: LNHDA and SQIVND (reference sequence). The CDR3 contains 16 residues. The junction had 7 bases not matched to a gene; V was cut back by 4 bases and J by 4 bases. Here the CDR3 DNA reads TGTGCCAGTAGTACCTATAGCGGGGGGGACGCAGATACGCAGTATTTT. Its translation is CASSTYSGGDADTQYF.

This clonotype was counted many times. The CDR3 DNA reads TGTGCCAGCAGTGCGACAGGGGGCAGATCTTACTACGAGCAGTACGTC. It codes for CASSATGGRSYYEQYV. This rearrangement joins TRBV28 to TRBJ2-7, with 10 bases identical to TRBD1. The CDR3 is made up of 16 amino acids. The V segment lost 5 bases and the J segment 3 bases; nucleotides outside the gene matches: 10. CDR1 and CDR2 (germline): MDHEN, SYDVKM.

V usage is TRBV6-1 and J usage is TRBJ1-2; the match to TRBD1 covers 10 bases. This CDR3 has 14 amino acids. Germline V CDR1 and CDR2: MNHNS, SASEGT. Trimming cost V 6 bases and J 3 bases; bases outside gene matches: 4. Written as DNA, the CDR3 is TGTGCCAGCAGAACAGACAGGGGGCACTATGGCTACACCTTC. Translation: CASRTDRGHYGYTF.

This clonotype was recorded a few times. The rearrangement links TRBV7-9 to TRBJ2-3; weak D call: TRBD2 (6 bases). Germline loops: CDR1 SEHNR, CDR2 FQNEAQ (reference sequence). The V gene lost 5 bases and the J gene lost 4 bases, with 10 bases spanning the gap. The CDR3 sequence is 13 residues long. The CDR3 nucleotides are TGTGCCAGCAGCCGACCGGGAGCAGATACGCAGTATTTT. It codes for CASSRPGADTQYF.

This sequence joins TRBV19 and TRBJ2-7; D gene unclear. The V gene's germline CDR1 is LNHDA and CDR2 SQIVND (reference sequence). This CDR3 region has 13 residues. V was clipped by 7 bases and J by 2 bases, with 12 bases between them. This CDR3 reads CASTKDKTYEQYV. CDR3 DNA sequence: TGTGCCAGTACCAAAGACAAGACCTACGAGCAGTACGTC.

This clonotype has a handful of counts. The genes are TRBV4-2 and TRBJ2-4, with a possible D match to TRBD2 (6 bases). The V and J ends lost 0 bases and 2 bases respectively, with 11 bases between them. From germline, CDR1 is LGHNA and CDR2 YNFKEQ. The CDR3 sequence is 16 residues long. The DNA of the CDR3 is TGTGCCAGCAGCCAAGAATGGGCGGGATCCAAAAACATTCAGTACTTC. Protein: CASSQEWAGSKNIQYF.

J is TRBJ2-3 and V is TRBV7-8; 10 nucleotides align to TRBD2. There are 14 residues in the CDR3. Germline CDR1 SGHVS, CDR2 FQNEAQ. Trimming cost V 7 bases and J 1 base; bases outside gene matches: 2. The chain's CDR3 is CASTTSGGTDTQYF. CDR3 nucleotide sequence: TGTGCCAGCACAACTAGCGGGGGCACAGATACGCAGTATTTT.

This clonotype occurred a few times. The chain is built from TRBV5-1 and TRBJ2-2; D uncertain. This CDR3 region has 13 residues. Trimming removed 5 bases from V and 5 bases from J, with 10 bases in between. CDR1 is SGHRS and CDR2 is YFSETQ in the germline V gene. The CDR3 DNA follows: TGCGCCAGCAGAGGGATGGGGACCGGGGAGCTGTTTTTT. Translating gives CASRGMGTGELFF.

J is TRBJ1-1 and V is TRBV24-1, with D perhaps TRBD1 (5 bases). Germline lookup yields CDR1 KGHDR and CDR2 SFDVKD. V was clipped by 4 bases and J by 7 bases, with 12 bases between them. This CDR3 is 13 amino acids long. CDR3 amino acids: CATSDGPGGEAFF. Written as DNA, the CDR3 is TGTGCCACCAGTGACGGGCCTGGGGGTGAAGCTTTCTTT.

This clonotype has a handful of counts. J is TRBJ2-3 and V is TRBV11-2, with a tentative D call TRBD1 (6 bases). There are 14 residues in the CDR3. Germline V gene lookup returns CDR1 SGHAT and CDR2 FQNNGV. Trimming left V 6 bases short and J 2 bases short, with 12 bases between. The CDR3 DNA sequence: TGTGCCAGCAGGGCAAGGGGGAACACAGATACGCAGTATTTT. This encodes CASRARGNTDTQYF.

V usage is TRBV7-3 and J usage is TRBJ2-1; 12 nucleotides line up with TRBD1. Germline V gene data show CDR1 as SGHTA and CDR2 as FQGTGA. This CDR3 is built from 17 residues. V shed 1 base and J 8 bases; nucleotides not matched to a gene: 9. CDR3 loop: CASSLSFPGTGGDEQFF. The CDR3 coding sequence is TGTGCCAGCAGCTTAAGCTTTCCCGGGACAGGGGGCGATGAGCAGTTCTTC.

The gene calls are TRBV10-1 and TRBJ2-2; D might be TRBD2 (6 bases). Trimming removed 3 bases from V and 7 bases from J, with 15 bases in between. The CDR3 is 15 amino acids. Germline V gene sequence: CDR1 WNHNN, CDR2 SYGVQD (reference sequence). The CDR3 nucleotides read TGCGCCAGCAGTGACTTTCCTAGCGAAGGCGGGGAGCTGTTTTTT. As protein: CASSDFPSEGGELFF.

This chain links TRBV19 with TRBJ2-1, with 7 nucleotides matching TRBD1. Germline CDR1 reads LNHDA; CDR2 reads SQIVND (reference sequence). V lost 0 bases, J lost 15 bases, and 8 bases stayed unmatched. There are 13 residues in the CDR3. CDR3 sequence reads: CASSIDGGTESFF. The CDR3 coding sequence is TGTGCCAGTAGTATAGACGGTGGGACAGAATCGTTCTTC.

This clonotype appeared once. The V call is TRBV9, the J call TRBJ1-6, with D possibly matching TRBD1 (5 bases). The V end lost 4 bases, the J end lost 9 bases, and 17 bases lay between the germline ends. CDR1 is SGDLS and CDR2 is YYNGEE in the germline V gene. The CDR3 runs 15 residues. CDR3 DNA: TGTGCCAGCAGCCCCAGGGACCTCTTAAGTTCACCCCTCCACTTT. Translated, it gives CASSPRDLLSSPLHF.

The V gene is TRBV20-1, the J gene TRBJ2-1; D may be TRBD1 or TRBD2 (5 bases each). Germline-derived CDR1 and CDR2 are DFQATT and SNEGSKA (reference sequence). Between the trimmed V and J ends, which lost 2 bases and 6 bases, there was a span of 14 bases. The CDR3 totals 14 residues. The CDR3 loop is CSARTAAGTNEQFF. DNA for the CDR3: TGCAGTGCTAGAACAGCGGCAGGGACCAATGAGCAGTTCTTC.

The CDR3 coding sequence is TGTGCCAGCAGTGGGTACGGGGGGAATAATTCACCCCTCCACTTT. Amino acids: CASSGYGGNNSPLHF. The rearrangement joins TRBV27 to TRBJ1-6; possibly TRBD1 for D (5 bases). The V end lost 5 bases, the J end lost 5 bases, and 13 bases lay between the germline ends. The CDR3 sequence is 15 residues long. Germline lookup yields CDR1 MNHEY and CDR2 SMNVEV (reference sequence).

The rearrangement links TRBV7-2 to TRBJ2-6, with a weak D call TRBD2 (5 bases). The V gene's germline CDR1 is SGHTA and CDR2 FQGNSA. The CDR3 is 16 residues long. Between the trimmed V and J ends, which lost 5 bases and 2 bases, there was a span of 13 bases. For the CDR3, the DNA is TGTGCCAGCAGCGCCTACGGGCGGGCTGGGGCCAACGTCCTGACTTTC. This translates into CASSAYGRAGANVLTF.

The gene calls are TRBV7-8 and TRBJ1-6; D gene uncertain. V lost 1 base and J lost 8, with 6 bases in between. The CDR3 consists of 13 residues. The V gene's germline CDR1 is SGHVS and CDR2 FQNEAQ. The CDR3 here is CASSLDAYSPLHF. The CDR3 region has the DNA TGTGCCAGCAGCTTAGATGCATATTCACCCCTCCACTTT. The entire variable domain, with the rest obtained from reference TRBV7-8 and TRBJ1-6, is as follows: GAGVSQSPRYKVAKRGQDVALRCDPISGHVSLFWYQQALGQGPEFLTYFQNEAQLDKSGLPSDRFFAERPEGSVSTLKIQRTQQEDSAVYLCASSLDAYSPLHFGNGTRLTVT.

This clonotype was observed many times. The chain recombines TRBV4-1 with TRBJ1-3; D is uncertain. The germline gives CDR1 MGHRA, CDR2 YSYEKL. V was shortened by 0 bases and J by 0 bases, with 15 bases between the two germline ends. The CDR3 runs to 18 residues. CDR3 sequence reads: CASSQEVHSGGSGNTIYF. The CDR3 DNA is TGCGCCAGCAGCCAAGAAGTGCATAGCGGCGGCTCTGGAAACACCATATATTTT.

This chain uses TRBV7-6 with TRBJ2-5; D possibly corresponds to TRBD2 (6 bases). V lost 1 base and J lost 4, with 16 bases in between. The germline gives CDR1 SGHVS, CDR2 FNYEAQ. The CDR3 consists of 16 residues. CDR3 residues: CASSLGNAGRGETQYF. As DNA, the CDR3 is TGTGCCAGCAGCTTAGGTAACGCGGGGAGAGGAGAGACCCAGTACTTC.

This clonotype was picked up a small number of times. The V call is TRBV5-1, the J call TRBJ2-3; 9 bases are shared with TRBD1. Germline V gene sequence: CDR1 SGHRS, CDR2 YFSETQ. The length of the CDR3 is 15 residues. Unmatched junction bases numbered 5, after V lost 4 bases and J lost 2 bases. Here the CDR3 reads CASSAGTGNTDTQYF. The CDR3 nucleotides read TGCGCCAGCAGCGCCGGGACAGGGAACACAGATACGCAGTATTTT.